Here is one TCR beta chain with its context. This specimen belongs to a study of cytomegalovirus exposure and HLA in healthy donors. J was trimmed by 0 bases and V by 4 bases; bases with no gene match: 6. CDR3 size: 17 residues. Germline lookup yields CDR1 SGHDT and CDR2 YYEEEE. It was with 60 Vbeta and 13 Jbeta primers that the PCR ran. Assay used: immunoSEQ multiplex PCR; TCRdb lists only in-frame clones, some missing. The sample lists roughly 98,000 clones, roughly 79% seen once, with 12% to 15% in the top ten. The V gene is TRBV5-6, the J gene TRBJ2-2; 10 bases are a match to TRBD2. Sequences were obtained from PBMCs. The clonotype comes from a woman between 65 and 79 years old in good health and CMV-seropositive. The CDR3 DNA reads TGTGCCAGCAGCCCGGGAGGGACTAGCGCGAACACCGGGGAGCTGTTTTTT. Encoded protein: CASSPGGTSANTGELFF.